The sequence of this T cell receptor (beta chain) was determined in a study of molecular identifiers for immune sequencing clone quantification. Study observations and caveats: In naive cells, under 1% of molecules belonged to clones above 20 RNA copies, against over 97% in effector cells.

Naive CD8 libraries were made from about 20,000 to 1,000,000 sorted cells, and they used 10%, 30% or 50% RNA. V shed 3 bases, J shed 5 bases, and the junction held 9 bases outside the gene matches. The length of the CDR3 is 16 residues. The germline V gene encodes CDR1 LNHDA and CDR2 SQIVND (reference sequence). This clonotype was seen more than once but under ten times. What it binds is unknown. TCRdb reprocessed the PCR reads with MiXCR, giving one entry per CDR3 protein. The data contain about 630,000 distinct CDR3 sequences, roughly 27% of them singletons. The sequence was collected from a human donor in good health. Some libraries in this study had Jurkat cell RNA spiked in. This sequence joins TRBV19 and TRBJ1-2, with 10 positions matching TRBD1. Sequencing was carried out using naive CD8+ T cells from blood, with Jurkat cell RNA spiked in. Subset of the sample: FACS-sorted CD8+CD4-CCR7+CD45RA+ naive T cells. CDR3: CASSILLGTGAYGYTF. DNA of the CDR3: TGTGCCAGTAGTATCTTATTAGGGACAGGGGCTTATGGCTACACCTTC. Based on the CDR3 plus reference TRBV19 and TRBJ1-2, the full variable domain is DGGITQSPKYLFRKEGQNVTLSCEQNLNHDAMYWYRQDPGQGLRLIYYSQIVNDFQKGDIAEGYSVSREKKESFPLTVTSAQKNPTAFYLCASSILLGTGAYGYTFGSGTRLTVV.